A single sample is the source of the 7 T cell receptor beta chains below, sequenced in a study of cytomegalovirus exposure and HLA in healthy donors. 13 Jbeta primers and 60 Vbeta primers were used for the PCR. Sequenced by immunoSEQ multiplex PCR; TCRdb stores in-frame clones only, minus some. Seen here are roughly 120,000 clones, approximately 73% observed once, and the top ten hold about 4.9%. What was sequenced was PBMCs. Receptors were obtained from a man between 60 and 75 years old in good health and CMV-seropositive.

This clone was seen a handful of times. The chain is built from TRBV7-8 and TRBJ1-1, with TRBD1 matching 10 bases. CDR3 length equals 16 residues. With 4 bases clipped from V and 4 bases from J, the junction kept 9 bases outside the gene matches. From germline, CDR1 is SGHVS and CDR2 FQNEAQ. The CDR3 loop is CASSSIRTGGGTEAFF. For the CDR3, the DNA is TGTGCCAGCAGCTCGATTAGGACAGGGGGAGGCACTGAAGCTTTCTTT.

The rearrangement uses TRBV30 and TRBJ1-2, with D possibly TRBD1 on 5 matching bases. This CDR3 comprises 14 residues. V lost 5 bases to trimming and J lost 2 bases, with 15 bases between them. Per germline, CDR1 GTSNPN and CDR2 SVGIG (reference sequence). The CDR3 region is CAWGPRGRNYGYTF. CDR3 DNA sequence: TGTGCCTGGGGGCCTAGGGGCAGGAACTATGGCTACACCTTC.

The rearrangement links TRBV29-1 to TRBJ2-7, with 9 bases that match TRBD1. Germline V gene lookup returns CDR1 SQVTM and CDR2 ANQGSEA. The trim removed 6 bases at V and 0 bases at J, leaving 6 bases unmatched. The CDR3 totals 14 residues. The CDR3 coding sequence is TGCAGCGTCCCGGGACAGGGCGTCTCCTACGAGCAGTACTTC. Translated: CSVPGQGVSYEQYF.

The gene calls are TRBV6-1 and TRBJ2-5; 10 positions match TRBD1. The V gene end was trimmed by 2 bases and the J gene end by 5 bases; junction bases not matched to a gene: 8. Germline V gene sequence: CDR1 MNHNS, CDR2 SASEGT. The CDR3 contains 16 residues. CDR3 bases: TGTGCCAGCAGTGAACGTGAGACAGGGGGCATCGAGACCCAGTACTTC. Translating gives CASSERETGGIETQYF.

The chain links TRBV28 to TRBJ1-5, with 9 positions matching TRBD1. Losses at the gene ends were 6 bases for V and 1 base for J; bases not matched to a gene: 16. The CDR3 is 19 residues long. The germline gives CDR1 MDHEN, CDR2 SYDVKM. The CDR3 DNA reads as TGTGCCAGCAGACAGCTACCGGGACAGGGATCCCCCAGCAATCAGCCCCAGCATTTT. Translation: CASRQLPGQGSPSNQPQHF.

This chain connects TRBV5-1 to TRBJ2-2; D may be TRBD1 (8 bases). Trimming took 0 bases from V and 9 from J, leaving 12 bases between them. Per the germline V gene, CDR1 is SGHRS and CDR2 is YFSETQ. This CDR3 is 14 amino acids long. The DNA for the CDR3 is TGCGCCAGCAGCTTGGACAGGGGGGGTCGGGAGCTGTTTTTT. The encoded protein is CASSLDRGGRELFF.

The CDR3 region is CATRTDLNQPQHF. CDR3 nucleotide sequence: TGTGCCACCCGGACAGACCTCAATCAGCCCCAGCATTTT. This chain joins TRBV10-3 and TRBJ1-5; possibly TRBD1 for D (6 bases). Trimming left V 10 bases short and J 3 bases short, with 13 bases between. The V gene's germline CDR1 is ENHRY and CDR2 SYGVKD. CDR3 length: 13 residues.